Described below is a single TCR beta chain sequence and its context. The data were obtained in a study of blood T cell repertoires in COVID-19. Overall study: Samples of COVID-19 (acute and convalescent) were obtained from the United States, Italy and Spain. In each case, the material was cDNA or gDNA derived from T cells, B-cell-depleted T cells, or PBMCs.

In the study's own analysis: The assay estimated nucleated cells by amplifying reference gene primers. The method was immunoSEQ multiplex PCR; TCRdb's version includes in-frame clones alone and lacks a portion of them. D and trimming were read from the DNA, whereas the V and J calls and clone size are those reported in that table. This sample yields more than 90,000 clones, of which 87% are seen a single time; around a tenth belongs to the top ten. There are 12 residues in the CDR3. Germline lookup yields CDR1 SNHLY and CDR2 FYNNEI. V was pared by 7 bases and J by 3 bases, with 2 bases of the junction left unmatched.

V usage is TRBV2 and J usage is TRBJ1-1, with 7 bases aligning to TRBD1. Sequenced input: peripheral blood. The TCR sequence derives from a woman aged 25 to 45 with acute or convalescent COVID-19. This CDR3 is CASNQGDTEAFF. The CDR3 DNA reads as TGTGCCAGCAATCAGGGGGACACTGAAGCTTTCTTT.